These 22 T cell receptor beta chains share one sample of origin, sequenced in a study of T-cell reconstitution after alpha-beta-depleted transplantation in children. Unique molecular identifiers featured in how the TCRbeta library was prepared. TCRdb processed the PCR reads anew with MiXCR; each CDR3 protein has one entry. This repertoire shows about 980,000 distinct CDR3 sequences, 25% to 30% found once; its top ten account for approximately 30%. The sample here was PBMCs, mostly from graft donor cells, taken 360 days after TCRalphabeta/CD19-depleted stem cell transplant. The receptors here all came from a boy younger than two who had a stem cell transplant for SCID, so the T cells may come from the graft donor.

CDR3 nucleotide sequence: TGTGCCAGCAGCCTCCCGGGTTTACGGGTTGAGCAGTACTTC. This encodes CASSLPGLRVEQYF. The chain carries TRBV12-3 or TRBV12-4 and TRBJ2-7; no definite D call. This CDR3 is 14 amino acids long. V was trimmed by 6 bases and J by 7 bases, leaving 19 bases between them.

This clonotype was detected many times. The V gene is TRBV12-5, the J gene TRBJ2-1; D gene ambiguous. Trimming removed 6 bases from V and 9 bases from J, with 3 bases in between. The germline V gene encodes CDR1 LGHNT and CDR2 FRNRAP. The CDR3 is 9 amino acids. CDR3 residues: CASGGEQFF. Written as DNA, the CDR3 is TGTGCTAGTGGAGGTGAGCAGTTCTTC.

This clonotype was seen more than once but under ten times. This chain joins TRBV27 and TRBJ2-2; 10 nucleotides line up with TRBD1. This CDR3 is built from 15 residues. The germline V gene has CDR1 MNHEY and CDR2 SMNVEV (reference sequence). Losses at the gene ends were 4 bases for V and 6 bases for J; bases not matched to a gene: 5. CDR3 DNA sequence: TGTGCCAGCAGTTCCCGGACAGGGGGGCCCGGGGAGCTGTTTTTT. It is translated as CASSSRTGGPGELFF.

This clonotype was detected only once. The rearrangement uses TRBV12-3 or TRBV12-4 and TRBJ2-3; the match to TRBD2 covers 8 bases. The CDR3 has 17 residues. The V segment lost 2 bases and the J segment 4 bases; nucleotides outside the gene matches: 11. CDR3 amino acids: CASSLSPGGLVADTQYF. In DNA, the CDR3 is TGTGCCAGCAGTTTAAGCCCGGGGGGGCTCGTCGCAGATACGCAGTATTTT.

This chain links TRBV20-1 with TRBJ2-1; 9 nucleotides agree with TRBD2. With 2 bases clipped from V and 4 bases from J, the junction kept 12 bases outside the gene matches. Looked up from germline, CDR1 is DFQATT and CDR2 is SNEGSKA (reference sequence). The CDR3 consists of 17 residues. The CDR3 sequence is CSARINSGGARYNEQFF. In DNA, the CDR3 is TGCAGTGCTAGAATTAATAGCGGGGGCGCTCGGTACAATGAGCAGTTCTTC.

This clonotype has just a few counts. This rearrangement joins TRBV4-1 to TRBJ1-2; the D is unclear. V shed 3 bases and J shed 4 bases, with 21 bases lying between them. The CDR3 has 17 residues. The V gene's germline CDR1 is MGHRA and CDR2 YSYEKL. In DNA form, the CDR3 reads TGCGCCAGCAGCCAGAAGTTCCGACCTCTCCCCTTCTATGGCTACACCTTC. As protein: CASSQKFRPLPFYGYTF.

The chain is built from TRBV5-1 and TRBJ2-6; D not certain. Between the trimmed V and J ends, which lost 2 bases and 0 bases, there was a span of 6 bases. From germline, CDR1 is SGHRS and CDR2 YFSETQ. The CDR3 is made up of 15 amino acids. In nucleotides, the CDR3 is TGCGCCAGCAGCTTACTTACCTCTGGGGCCAACGTCCTGACTTTC. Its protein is CASSLLTSGANVLTF. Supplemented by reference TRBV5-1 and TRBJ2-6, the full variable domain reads KAGVTQTPRYLIKTRGQQVTLSCSPISGHRSVSWYQQTPGQGLQFLFEYFSETQRNKGNFPGRFSGRQFSNSRSEMNVSTLELGDSALYLCASSLLTSGANVLTFGAGSRLTVL.

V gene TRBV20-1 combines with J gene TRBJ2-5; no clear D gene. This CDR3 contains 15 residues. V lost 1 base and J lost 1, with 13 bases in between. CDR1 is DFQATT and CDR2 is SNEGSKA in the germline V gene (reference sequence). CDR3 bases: TGCAGTGCTAGAGTGGCCGGAGTACCCCAAGAGACCCAGTACTTC. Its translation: CSARVAGVPQETQYF.

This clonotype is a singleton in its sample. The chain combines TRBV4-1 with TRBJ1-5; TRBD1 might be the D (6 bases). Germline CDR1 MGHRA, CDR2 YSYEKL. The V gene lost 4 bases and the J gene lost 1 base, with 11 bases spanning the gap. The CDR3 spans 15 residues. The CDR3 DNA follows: TGCGCCAGCAGCCGGGGGCCCGGGAGCAATCAGCCCCAGCATTTT. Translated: CASSRGPGSNQPQHF.

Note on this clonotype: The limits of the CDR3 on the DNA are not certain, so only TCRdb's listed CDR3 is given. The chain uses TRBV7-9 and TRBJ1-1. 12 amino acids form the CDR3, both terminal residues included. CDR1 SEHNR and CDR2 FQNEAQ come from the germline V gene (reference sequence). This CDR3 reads CASSSSNTEAFF.

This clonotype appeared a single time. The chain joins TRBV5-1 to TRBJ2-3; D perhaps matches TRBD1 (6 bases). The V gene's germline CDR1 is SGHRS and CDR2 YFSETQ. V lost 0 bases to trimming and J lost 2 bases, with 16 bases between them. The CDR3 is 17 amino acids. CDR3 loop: CASSLGAQGPYTDTQYF. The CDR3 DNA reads TGCGCCAGCAGCTTGGGAGCTCAGGGGCCCTACACAGATACGCAGTATTTT.

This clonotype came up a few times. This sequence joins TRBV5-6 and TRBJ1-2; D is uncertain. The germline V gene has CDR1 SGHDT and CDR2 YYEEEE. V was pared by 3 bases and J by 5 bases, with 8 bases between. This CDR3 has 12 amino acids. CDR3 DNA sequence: TGTGCCAGCAGCTACCTGGATTATGGCTACACCTTC. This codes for CASSYLDYGYTF.

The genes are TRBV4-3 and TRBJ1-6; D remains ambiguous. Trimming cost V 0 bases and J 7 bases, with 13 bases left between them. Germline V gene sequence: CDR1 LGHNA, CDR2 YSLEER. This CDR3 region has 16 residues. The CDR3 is CASSQDWLVGNSPLHF. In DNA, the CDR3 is TGCGCCAGCAGCCAAGATTGGCTGGTAGGGAATTCACCCCTCCACTTT.

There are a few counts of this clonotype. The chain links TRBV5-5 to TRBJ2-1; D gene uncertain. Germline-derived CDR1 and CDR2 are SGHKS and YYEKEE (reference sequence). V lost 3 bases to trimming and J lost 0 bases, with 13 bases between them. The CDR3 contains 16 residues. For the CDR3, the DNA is TGTGCCAGCAGCTCCCTGGGGTTAAGCTCCTACAATGAGCAGTTCTTC. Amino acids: CASSSLGLSSYNEQFF. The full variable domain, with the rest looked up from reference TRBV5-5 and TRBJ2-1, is DAGVTQSPTHLIKTRGQQVTLRCSPISGHKSVSWYQQVLGQGPQFIFQYYEKEERGRGNFPDRFSARQFPNYSSELNVNALLLGDSALYLCASSSLGLSSYNEQFFGPGTRLTVL.

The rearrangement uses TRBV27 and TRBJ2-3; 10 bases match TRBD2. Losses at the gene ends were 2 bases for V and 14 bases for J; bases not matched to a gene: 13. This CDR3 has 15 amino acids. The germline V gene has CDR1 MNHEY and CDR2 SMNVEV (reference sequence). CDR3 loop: CASSLVSSGGKKPYF. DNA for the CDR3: TGTGCCAGCAGTTTAGTGTCTAGCGGGGGTAAAAAGCCGTATTTT.

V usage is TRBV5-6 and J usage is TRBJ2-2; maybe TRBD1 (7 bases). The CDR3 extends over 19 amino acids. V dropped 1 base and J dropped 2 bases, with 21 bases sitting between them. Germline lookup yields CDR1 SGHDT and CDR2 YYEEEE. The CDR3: CASSLSSPGGKVNTGELFF. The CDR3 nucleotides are TGTGCCAGCAGCTTGAGTAGTCCAGGGGGGAAAGTTAACACCGGGGAGCTGTTTTTT.

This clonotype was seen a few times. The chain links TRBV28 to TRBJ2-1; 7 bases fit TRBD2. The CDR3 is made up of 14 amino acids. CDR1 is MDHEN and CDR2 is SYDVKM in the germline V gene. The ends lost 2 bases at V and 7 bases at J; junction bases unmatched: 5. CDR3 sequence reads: CASSLAGEGNEQFF. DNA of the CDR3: TGTGCCAGCAGTTTAGCCGGGGAGGGGAATGAGCAGTTCTTC.

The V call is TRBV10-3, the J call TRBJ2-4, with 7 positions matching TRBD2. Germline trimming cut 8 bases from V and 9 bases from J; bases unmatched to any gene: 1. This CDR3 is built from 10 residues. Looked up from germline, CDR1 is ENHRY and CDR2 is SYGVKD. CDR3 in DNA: TGTGCCATCGGGGGGGGCATTCAGTACTTC. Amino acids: CAIGGGIQYF.

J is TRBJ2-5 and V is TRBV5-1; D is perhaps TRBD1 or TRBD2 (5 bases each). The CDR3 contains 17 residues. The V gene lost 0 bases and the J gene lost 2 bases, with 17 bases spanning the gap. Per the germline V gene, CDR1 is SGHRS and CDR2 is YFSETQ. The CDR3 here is CASSLVTVRDRQETQYF. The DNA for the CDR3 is TGCGCCAGCAGCTTGGTAACCGTGAGGGACCGACAAGAGACCCAGTACTTC.

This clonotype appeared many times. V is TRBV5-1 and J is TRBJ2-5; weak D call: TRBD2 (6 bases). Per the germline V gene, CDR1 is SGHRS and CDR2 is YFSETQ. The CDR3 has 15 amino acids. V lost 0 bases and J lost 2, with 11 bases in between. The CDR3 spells CASSLVGLPQETQYF. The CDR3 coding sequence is TGCGCCAGCAGCTTGGTCGGACTACCACAAGAGACCCAGTACTTC.

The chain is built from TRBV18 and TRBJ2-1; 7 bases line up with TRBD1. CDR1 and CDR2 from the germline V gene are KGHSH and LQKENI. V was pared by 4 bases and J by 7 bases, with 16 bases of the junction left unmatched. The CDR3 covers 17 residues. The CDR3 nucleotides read TGTGCCAGCTCACAACAAGGATTGGCAGGGGGTTCGAATGAGCAGTTCTTC. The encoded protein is CASSQQGLAGGSNEQFF.

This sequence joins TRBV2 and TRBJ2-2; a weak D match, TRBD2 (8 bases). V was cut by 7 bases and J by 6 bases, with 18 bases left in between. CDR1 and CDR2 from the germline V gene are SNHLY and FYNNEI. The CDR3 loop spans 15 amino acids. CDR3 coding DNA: TGTGCCAGCACTTGGTCCGGGAGGGGGCCCGGGGAGCTGTTTTTT. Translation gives CASTWSGRGPGELFF.